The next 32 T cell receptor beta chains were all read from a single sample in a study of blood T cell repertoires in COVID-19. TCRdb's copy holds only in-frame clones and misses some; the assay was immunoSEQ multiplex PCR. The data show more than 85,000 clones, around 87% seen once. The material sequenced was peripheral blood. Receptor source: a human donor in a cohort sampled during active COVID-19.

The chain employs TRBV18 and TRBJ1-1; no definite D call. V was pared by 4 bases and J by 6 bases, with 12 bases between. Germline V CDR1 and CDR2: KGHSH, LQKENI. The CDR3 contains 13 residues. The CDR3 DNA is TGTGCCAGCTCACGTGCGGGGAAGGCTGAAGCTTTCTTT. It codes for CASSRAGKAEAFF.

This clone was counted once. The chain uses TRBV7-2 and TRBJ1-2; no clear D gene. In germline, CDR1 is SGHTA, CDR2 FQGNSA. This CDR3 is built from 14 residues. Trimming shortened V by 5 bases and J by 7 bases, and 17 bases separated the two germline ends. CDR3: CASSPQTGSAGYTF. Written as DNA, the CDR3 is TGTGCCAGCAGCCCCCAGACGGGGTCGGCTGGCTACACCTTC.

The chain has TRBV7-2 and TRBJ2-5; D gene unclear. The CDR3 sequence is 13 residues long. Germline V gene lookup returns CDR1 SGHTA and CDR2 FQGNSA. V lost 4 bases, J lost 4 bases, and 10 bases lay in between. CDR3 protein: CASSSYRPETQYF. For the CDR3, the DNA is TGTGCCAGCAGCTCCTACCGTCCAGAGACCCAGTACTTC.

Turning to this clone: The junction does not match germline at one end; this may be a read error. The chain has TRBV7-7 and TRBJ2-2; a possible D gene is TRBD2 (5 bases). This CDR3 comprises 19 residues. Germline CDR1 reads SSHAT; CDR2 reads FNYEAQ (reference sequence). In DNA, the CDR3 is TGTGCTAGCAGCTTAGGGAGAACTGATAGAGGGTCCGTTCCCGGGGAGCTGTTTTTT. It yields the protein CASSLGRTDRGSVPGELFF.

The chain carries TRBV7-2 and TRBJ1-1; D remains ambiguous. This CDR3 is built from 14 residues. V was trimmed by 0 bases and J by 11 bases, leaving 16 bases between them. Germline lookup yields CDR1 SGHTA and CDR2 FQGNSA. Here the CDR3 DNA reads TGTGCCAGCAGCTTAGCTTCGGGTCTGTCAATGGCTTTCTTT. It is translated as CASSLASGLSMAFF.

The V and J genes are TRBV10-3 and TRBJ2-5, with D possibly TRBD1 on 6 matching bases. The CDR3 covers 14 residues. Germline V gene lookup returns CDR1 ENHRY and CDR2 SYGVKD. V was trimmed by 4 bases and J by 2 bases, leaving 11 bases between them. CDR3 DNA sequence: TGTGCCATCAGTGGCGGACAGAAACAAGAGACCCAGTACTTC. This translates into CAISGGQKQETQYF.

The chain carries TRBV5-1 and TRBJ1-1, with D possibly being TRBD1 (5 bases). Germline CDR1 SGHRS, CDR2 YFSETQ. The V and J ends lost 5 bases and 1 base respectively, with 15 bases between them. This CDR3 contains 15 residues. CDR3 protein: CASRLARGRNTEAFF. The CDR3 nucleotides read TGCGCCAGCAGACTTGCCCGGGGGAGGAACACTGAAGCTTTCTTT.

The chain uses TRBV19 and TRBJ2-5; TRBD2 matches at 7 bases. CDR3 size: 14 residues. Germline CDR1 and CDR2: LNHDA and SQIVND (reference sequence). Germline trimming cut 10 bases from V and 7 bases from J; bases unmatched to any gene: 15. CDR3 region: CATSGLGTVATQYF. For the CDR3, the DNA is TGTGCCACTTCCGGACTAGGAACGGTGGCGACCCAGTACTTC.

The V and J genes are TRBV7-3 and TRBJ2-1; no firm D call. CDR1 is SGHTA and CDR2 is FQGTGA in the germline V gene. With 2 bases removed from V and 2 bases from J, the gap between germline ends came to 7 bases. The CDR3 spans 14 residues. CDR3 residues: CASSLFGAYNEQFF. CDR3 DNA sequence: TGTGCCAGCAGCTTATTTGGAGCCTACAATGAGCAGTTCTTC.

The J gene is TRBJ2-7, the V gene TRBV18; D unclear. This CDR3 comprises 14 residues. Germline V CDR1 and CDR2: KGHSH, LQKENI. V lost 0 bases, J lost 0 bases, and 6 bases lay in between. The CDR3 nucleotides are TGTGCCAGCTCACCACCGTCCGGCTCCTACGAGCAGTACTTC. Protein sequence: CASSPPSGSYEQYF.

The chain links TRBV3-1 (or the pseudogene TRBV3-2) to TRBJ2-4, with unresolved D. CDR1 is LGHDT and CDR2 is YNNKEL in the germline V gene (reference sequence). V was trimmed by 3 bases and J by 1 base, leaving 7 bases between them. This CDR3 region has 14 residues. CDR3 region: CASSHPVAKNIQYF. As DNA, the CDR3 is TGTGCCAGCAGCCACCCGGTGGCCAAAAACATTCAGTACTTC.

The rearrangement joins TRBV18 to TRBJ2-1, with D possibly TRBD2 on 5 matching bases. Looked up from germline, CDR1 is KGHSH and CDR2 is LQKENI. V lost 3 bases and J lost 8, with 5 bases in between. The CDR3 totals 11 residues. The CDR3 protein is CASSPGDEQFF. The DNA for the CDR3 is TGTGCCAGCTCACCGGGAGATGAGCAGTTCTTC.

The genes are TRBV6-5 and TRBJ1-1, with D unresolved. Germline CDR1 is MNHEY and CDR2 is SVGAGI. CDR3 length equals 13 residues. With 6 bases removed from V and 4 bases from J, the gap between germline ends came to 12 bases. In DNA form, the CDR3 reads TGTGCCAGCAGCCAATTTTTGCGCACTGAAGCTTTCTTT. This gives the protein CASSQFLRTEAFF.

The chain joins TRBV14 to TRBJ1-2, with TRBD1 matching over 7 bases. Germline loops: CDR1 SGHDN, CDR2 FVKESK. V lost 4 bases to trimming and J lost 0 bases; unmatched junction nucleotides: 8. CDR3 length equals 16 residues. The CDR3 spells CASSPTGSKSNYGYTF. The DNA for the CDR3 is TGTGCCAGCAGCCCGACAGGGTCAAAATCTAACTATGGCTACACCTTC.

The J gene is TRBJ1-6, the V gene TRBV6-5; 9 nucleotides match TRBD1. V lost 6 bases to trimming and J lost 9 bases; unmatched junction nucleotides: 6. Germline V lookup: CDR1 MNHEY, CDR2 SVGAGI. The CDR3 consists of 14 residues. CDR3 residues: CASSPGQGGSPLHF. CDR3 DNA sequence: TGTGCCAGCAGCCCGGGACAGGGAGGTTCACCCCTCCACTTT.

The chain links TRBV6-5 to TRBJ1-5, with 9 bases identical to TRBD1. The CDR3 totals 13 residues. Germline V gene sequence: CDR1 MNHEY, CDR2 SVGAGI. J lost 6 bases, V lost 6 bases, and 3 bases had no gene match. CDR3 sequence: CASSRDRVQPQHF. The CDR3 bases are TGTGCCAGCAGCCGGGACAGGGTTCAGCCCCAGCATTTT.

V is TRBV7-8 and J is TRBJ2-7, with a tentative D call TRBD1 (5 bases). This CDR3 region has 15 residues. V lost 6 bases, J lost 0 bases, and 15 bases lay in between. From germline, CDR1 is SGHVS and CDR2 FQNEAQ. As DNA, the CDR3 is TGTGCCAGCAGGCCGAGGACAAGGAGCTCCTACGAGCAGTACTTC. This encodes CASRPRTRSSYEQYF. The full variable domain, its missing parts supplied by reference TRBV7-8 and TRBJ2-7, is GAGVSQSPRYKVAKRGQDVALRCDPISGHVSLFWYQQALGQGPEFLTYFQNEAQLDKSGLPSDRFFAERPEGSVSTLKIQRTQQEDSAVYLCASRPRTRSSYEQYFGPGTRLTVT.

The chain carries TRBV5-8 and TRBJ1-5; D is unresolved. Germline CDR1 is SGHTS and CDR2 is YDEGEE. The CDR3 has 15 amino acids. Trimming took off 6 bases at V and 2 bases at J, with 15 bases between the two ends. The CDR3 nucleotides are TGTGCCAGCAACAAGGGAGTTGCCCGCAATCAGCCCCAGCATTTT. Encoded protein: CASNKGVARNQPQHF. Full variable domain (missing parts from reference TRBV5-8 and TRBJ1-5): EAGVTQSPTHLIKTRGQQATLRCSPISGHTSVYWYQQALGLGLQFLLWYDEGEERNRGNFPPRFSGRQFPNYSSELNVNALELEDSALYLCASNKGVARNQPQHFGDGTRLSIL.

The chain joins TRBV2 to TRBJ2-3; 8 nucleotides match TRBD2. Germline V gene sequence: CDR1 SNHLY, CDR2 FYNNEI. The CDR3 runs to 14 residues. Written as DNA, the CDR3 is TGTGCAAGCGGGGGTCAGGGAGGTTCAGATACGCAGTATTTT. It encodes CASGGQGGSDTQYF. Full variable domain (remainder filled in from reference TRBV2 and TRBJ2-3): EPEVTQTPSHQVTQMGQEVILRCVPISNHLYFYWYRQILGQKVEFLVSFYNNEISEKSEIFDDQFSVERPDGSNFTLKIRSTKLEDSAMYFCASGGQGGSDTQYFGPGTRLTVL.

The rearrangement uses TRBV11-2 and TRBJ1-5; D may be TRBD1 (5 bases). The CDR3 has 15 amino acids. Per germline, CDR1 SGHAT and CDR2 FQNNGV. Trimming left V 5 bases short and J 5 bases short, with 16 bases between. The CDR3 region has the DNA TGTGCCAGCAGCGGCGGGGCGCAAACCGATCAGCCCCAGCATTTT. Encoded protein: CASSGGAQTDQPQHF.

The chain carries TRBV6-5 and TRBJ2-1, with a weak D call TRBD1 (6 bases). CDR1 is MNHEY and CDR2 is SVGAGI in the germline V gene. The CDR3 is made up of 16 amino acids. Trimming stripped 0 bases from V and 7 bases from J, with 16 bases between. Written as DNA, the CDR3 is TGTGCCAGCAGTTACTCCCCTAGAATCAGGGGAAATGAGCAGTTCTTC. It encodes CASSYSPRIRGNEQFF.

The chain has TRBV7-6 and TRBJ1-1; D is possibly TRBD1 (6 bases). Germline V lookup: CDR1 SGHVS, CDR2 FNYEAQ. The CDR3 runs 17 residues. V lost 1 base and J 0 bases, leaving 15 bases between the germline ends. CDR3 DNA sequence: TGTGCCAGCAGCTTAGAAAGAACAGGGCATATGAACACTGAAGCTTTCTTT. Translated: CASSLERTGHMNTEAFF.

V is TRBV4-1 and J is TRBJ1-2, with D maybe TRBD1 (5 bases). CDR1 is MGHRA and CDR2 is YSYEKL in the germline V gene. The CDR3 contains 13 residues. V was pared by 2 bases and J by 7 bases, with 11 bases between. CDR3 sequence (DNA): TGCGCCAGCAGCCAATGGGGCGAAGGTGGCTACACCTTC. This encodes CASSQWGEGGYTF.

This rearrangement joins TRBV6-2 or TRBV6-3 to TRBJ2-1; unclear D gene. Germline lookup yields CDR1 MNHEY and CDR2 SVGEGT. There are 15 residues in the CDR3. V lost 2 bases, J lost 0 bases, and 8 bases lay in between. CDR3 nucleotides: TGTGCCAGCAGTTACCTAAATCCCTCCTACAATGAGCAGTTCTTC. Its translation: CASSYLNPSYNEQFF.

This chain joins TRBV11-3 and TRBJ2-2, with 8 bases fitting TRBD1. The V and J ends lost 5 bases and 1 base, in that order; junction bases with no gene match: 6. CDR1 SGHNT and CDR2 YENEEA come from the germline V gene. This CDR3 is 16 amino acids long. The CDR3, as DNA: TGTGCCAGCAGCCGAAGGACAGGGTGGAACACCGGGGAGCTGTTTTTT. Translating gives CASSRRTGWNTGELFF.

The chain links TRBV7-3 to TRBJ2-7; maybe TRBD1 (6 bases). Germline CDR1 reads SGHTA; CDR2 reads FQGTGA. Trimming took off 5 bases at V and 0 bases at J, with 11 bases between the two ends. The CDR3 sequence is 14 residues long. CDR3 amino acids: CASSRDRYSYEQYF. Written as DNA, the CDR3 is TGTGCCAGCAGCCGCGACAGGTACTCCTACGAGCAGTACTTC.

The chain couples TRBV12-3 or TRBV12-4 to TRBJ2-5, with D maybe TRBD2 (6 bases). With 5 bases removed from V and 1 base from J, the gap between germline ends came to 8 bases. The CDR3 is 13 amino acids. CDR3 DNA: TGTGCCAGCAGTAGGACTACCCAAGAGACCCAGTACTTC. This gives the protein CASSRTTQETQYF.

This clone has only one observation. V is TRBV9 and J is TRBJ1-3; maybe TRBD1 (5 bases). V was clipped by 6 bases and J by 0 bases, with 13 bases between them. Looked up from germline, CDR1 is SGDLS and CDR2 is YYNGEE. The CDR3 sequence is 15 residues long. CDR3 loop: CASTPRGFSGNTIYF. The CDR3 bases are TGTGCCAGCACCCCCCGGGGGTTCTCTGGAAACACCATATATTTT.

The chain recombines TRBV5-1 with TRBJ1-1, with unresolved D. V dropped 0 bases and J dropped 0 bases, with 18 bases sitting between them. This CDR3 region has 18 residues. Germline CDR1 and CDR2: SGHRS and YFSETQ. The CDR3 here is CASSLDYAGPLVNTEAFF. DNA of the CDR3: TGCGCCAGCAGCTTGGATTACGCAGGTCCTTTAGTGAACACTGAAGCTTTCTTT.

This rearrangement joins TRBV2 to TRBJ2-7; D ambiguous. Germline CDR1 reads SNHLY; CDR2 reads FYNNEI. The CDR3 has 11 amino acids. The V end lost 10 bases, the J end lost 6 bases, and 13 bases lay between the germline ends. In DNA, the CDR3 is TGTGCCACCTCCGGGTTCGGCGAGCAGTACTTC. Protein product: CATSGFGEQYF. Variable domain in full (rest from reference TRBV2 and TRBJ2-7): EPEVTQTPSHQVTQMGQEVILRCVPISNHLYFYWYRQILGQKVEFLVSFYNNEISEKSEIFDDQFSVERPDGSNFTLKIRSTKLEDSAMYFCATSGFGEQYFGPGTRLTVT.

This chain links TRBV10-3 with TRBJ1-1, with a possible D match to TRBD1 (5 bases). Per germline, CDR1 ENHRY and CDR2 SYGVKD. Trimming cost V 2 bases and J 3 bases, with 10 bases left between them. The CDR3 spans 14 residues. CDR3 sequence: CAISERGVYTEAFF. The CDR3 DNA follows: TGTGCCATCAGTGAGAGGGGTGTTTACACTGAAGCTTTCTTT.

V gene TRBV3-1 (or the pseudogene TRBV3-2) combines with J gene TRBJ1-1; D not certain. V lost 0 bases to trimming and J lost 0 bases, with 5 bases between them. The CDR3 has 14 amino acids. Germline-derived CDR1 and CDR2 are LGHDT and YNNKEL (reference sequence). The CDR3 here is CASSQDSMNTEAFF. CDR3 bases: TGTGCCAGCAGCCAAGATTCCATGAACACTGAAGCTTTCTTT.